What follows is one T cell receptor (beta chain) and its context. Its antigen has not been determined. There are no base qualities to consult, and no much larger clone falls within one base. TCR CDR3 regions were amplified from genomic DNA by multiplex PCR using the deep immunoSEQ assay. Genomic DNA extracted from each cell subset was distributed evenly over all wells of several immunoSEQ 96-well plates, and each plate served as one replicate. For sorted subsets, each replicate PCR was loaded with about 200 ng genomic DNA, equivalent to 30,000 or so T cell genomes. Purified libraries were measured with a Qubit 3.0 fluorometer, size-checked on a Bioanalyzer 2100, and measured again with the KAPA Library Quantification kit. Every immunoSEQ 96-well plate was sequenced on a separate single-read 150-cycle Illumina NextSeq 550 flow cell. Per the source publication's procedure: The immunoSEQ output contained only junctional sequences without quality scores, so filtering could not match that applied to full-length reads. To assign V/J genes and CDR3, sequences were annotated using PyIR, a Python wrapper for IgBLAST v1.9, with IMGT germline references. Any read was removed if the V/J assignment was weak (E-value above 1e-6), the CDR3 was missing, or the read contained stop codons, out-of-frame junctions, or ambiguous translated residues. V3J clonotypes were defined as sequences sharing the same inferred V gene, J gene, and CDR3 amino acid sequence. The percentage overlap between two repertoires was calculated by dividing the number of shared unique clonotypes by the size of the smaller repertoire. Richness of each repertoire was evaluated using RTK rarefaction, the Chao1 estimator, and Recon v2.1 estimates of unobserved clonotypes. OLGA was used to compute generation probabilities for all TCRbeta clonotypes that the gDNA method yielded from four donors. TCRdb limited this immuneACCESS table to in-frame rearrangements with V and J called. A share of clones is missing; checked studies link under half to unresolved V genes, and the rest is unexplained. That table furnishes V, J and clone size, whereas the DNA furnished D and trimming. Here the sample has about 770,000 clones; 72% occur a single time. Roughly 1.8% of the sample rests with the top ten.

The record originates from a study of shared clonotypes between healthy human individuals (TCRdb year 2020). Notes on the research overall: Three men and two women, aged 18 to 49 years, made up the cohort. For each donor, CD4 naive and CD4 memory were each given three plates, CD8 naive was given two plates, and CD8 memory was given one plate. To estimate repertoire size and how much clonotype sharing occurs between individuals, the study deeply sequenced the blood TCR repertoires of several healthy adults. To increase sequencing depth and limit assay-specific biases, different laboratories used diverse techniques to prepare libraries and sequence TCR repertoires. Each donor's leukapheresis produced roughly between roughly 0.85 and 10 billion PBMCs.

Overall study results and their limits: Larger estimated clonotype richness was generally found for naive subsets than for memory subsets. Across four donors, approximately 5% of naive CD4, 3% to 3.5% of naive CD8, roughly 2.2% of memory CD4, and under 0.45% of memory CD8 clonotypes were shared. Clonotypes shared by all four sorted-subset donors showed higher generation probabilities than non-shared clonotypes. Only blood was sampled, and tissue TCR repertoires likely differ from those in blood. Because the study included only a small number of donors, the genetic and exposure-history diversity represented was limited. Even with the large sequencing depth, rarefaction of the sorted-subset datasets indicated that sequencing was incomplete. Based on pairwise subsampling, the degree of clonotype sharing among donors was expected to be affected by sequencing depth.

The donors were healthy, HIV-negative adults with no recently reported acute infections or vaccinations. All donors were Caucasian adults living in Nashville, Tennessee, USA. CD4+ T cells were enriched by magnetic negative selection; naive cells were then positively selected on CD45RA, and the negative fraction formed the memory subset. After blood collection by leukapheresis, PBMCs were isolated using Ficoll-Histopaque density gradient centrifugation and then cryopreserved in the vapor phase of liquid nitrogen. Purity and quantity of every magnetically sorted T cell population were checked by analytical flow cytometry. Genomic DNA was isolated from every sorted fraction and measured by UV absorbance on a Nanodrop 2000c. Trimming accounts for 2 bases at V and 5 bases at J, while the number of junction bases matched to no gene is 7. Based on the germline V gene, the CDR1 and CDR2 sequences are MNHEY and SVGAGI. CDR3 length: 15 amino acids, cysteine to phenylalanine. Kept here is only the CDR3 DNA, which spans 45 bases and is read in frame from base 1.

This chain joins TRBV6-5 to TRBJ2-7; 9 of the junction bases match TRBD2. The sequencing sample was made of memory CD4+ T cells sorted from blood. Explained via the paper, the cell subset or site label denotes: CD45RA-negative fraction. The receptor was isolated from a woman aged 25 to 39 in good health. The encoded CDR3 is CASSYARSGSNEQYF. The DNA is TGTGCCAGCAGTTACGCTCGTAGCGGGAGCAACGAGCAGTACTTC.